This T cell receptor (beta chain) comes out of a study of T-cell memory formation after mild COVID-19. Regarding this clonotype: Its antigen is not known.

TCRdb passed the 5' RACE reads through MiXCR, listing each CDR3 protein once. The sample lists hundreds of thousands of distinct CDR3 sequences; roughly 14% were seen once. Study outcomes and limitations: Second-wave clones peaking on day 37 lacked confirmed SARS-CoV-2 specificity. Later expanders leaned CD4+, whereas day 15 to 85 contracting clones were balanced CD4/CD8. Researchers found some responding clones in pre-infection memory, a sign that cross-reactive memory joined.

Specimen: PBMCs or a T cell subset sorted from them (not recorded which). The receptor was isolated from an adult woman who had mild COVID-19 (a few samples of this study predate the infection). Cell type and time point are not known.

CDR3 bases: TGCGCCAGCAGCTTGGGTAGGCAACCGCGAGAGCAGTTCTTC. This gives the protein CASSLGRQPREQFF. The genes are TRBV5-1 and TRBJ2-1, with D unresolved. CDR1 SGHRS and CDR2 YFSETQ come from the germline V gene. The CDR3 sequence is 14 residues long. Trimming took 0 bases from V and 10 from J, leaving 14 bases between them.